These T cell receptor beta chains were read from a single sample in a study of cytomegalovirus exposure and HLA in healthy donors. Produced via immunoSEQ multiplex PCR; TCRdb's table is partial and in-frame only. The profile shows some 160,000 clones, approximately 80% of them singletons. The sequencing sample was made of PBMCs. The receptors originated from a man between 45 and 60 years old in good health and CMV-seropositive. Each CDR3 is given with its conserved first and last residue. The order of the fields is V gene, J gene, D gene, CDR3 protein, CDR3 DNA. The D gene is left open where the match is weak.

v_gene: TRBV10-3; j_gene: TRBJ1-4; d_gene: NA; CDR3aa: CAISETEQTNEKLFF; CDR3nt: TGTGCCATCAGTGAAACAGAGCAAACTAATGAAAAACTGTTTTTT
v_gene: TRBV19; j_gene: TRBJ1-1; d_gene: NA; CDR3aa: CASSKYTGNTEAFF; CDR3nt: TGTGCCAGTAGTAAGTATACAGGGAACACTGAAGCTTTCTTT
v_gene: TRBV15; j_gene: TRBJ2-5; d_gene: TRBD2; CDR3aa: CATSYGAGGQQETQYF; CDR3nt: TGTGCCACCAGCTACGGGGCGGGGGGGCAACAAGAGACCCAGTACTTC
v_gene: TRBV5-1; j_gene: TRBJ2-1; d_gene: TRBD1; CDR3aa: CASSLYGQGGPNEQFF; CDR3nt: TGCGCCAGCAGCTTGTATGGACAGGGGGGCCCCAATGAGCAGTTCTTC
v_gene: TRBV5-4; j_gene: TRBJ1-2; d_gene: TRBD1; CDR3aa: CASSFNRGGYTF; CDR3nt: TGTGCCAGCAGCTTTAACAGGGGCGGCTACACCTTC
v_gene: TRBV7-9; j_gene: TRBJ2-1; d_gene: TRBD1; CDR3aa: CASSLGTGSYNEQFF; CDR3nt: TGTGCCAGCAGCTTAGGGACAGGCTCCTACAATGAGCAGTTCTTC
v_gene: TRBV19; j_gene: TRBJ1-5; d_gene: TRBD1; CDR3aa: CASSTGQVYQPQHF; CDR3nt: TGTGCCAGTAGTACTGGACAGGTGTACCAGCCCCAGCATTTT
v_gene: TRBV1; j_gene: TRBJ2-1; d_gene: NA; CDR3aa: CTSSQETGTGGEYEQFF; CDR3nt: TGCACCAGCAGCCAAGAGACGGGAACGGGAGGAGAATATGAGCAGTTCTTC
v_gene: TRBV7-9; j_gene: TRBJ2-6; d_gene: NA; CDR3aa: CASSPRRGTGANVLTF; CDR3nt: TGTGCCAGCAGCCCACGGAGGGGCACTGGGGCCAACGTCCTGACTTTC
v_gene: TRBV2; j_gene: TRBJ2-5; d_gene: TRBD2; CDR3aa: CASTRLAGEETQYF; CDR3nt: TGTGCCAGCACGAGACTAGCGGGGGAAGAGACCCAGTACTTC
v_gene: TRBV5-4; j_gene: TRBJ2-7; d_gene: TRBD2; CDR3aa: CASSRGLPRMDYEQYF; CDR3nt: TGTGCCAGCAGCCGGGGACTACCGAGGATGGACTACGAGCAGTACTTC